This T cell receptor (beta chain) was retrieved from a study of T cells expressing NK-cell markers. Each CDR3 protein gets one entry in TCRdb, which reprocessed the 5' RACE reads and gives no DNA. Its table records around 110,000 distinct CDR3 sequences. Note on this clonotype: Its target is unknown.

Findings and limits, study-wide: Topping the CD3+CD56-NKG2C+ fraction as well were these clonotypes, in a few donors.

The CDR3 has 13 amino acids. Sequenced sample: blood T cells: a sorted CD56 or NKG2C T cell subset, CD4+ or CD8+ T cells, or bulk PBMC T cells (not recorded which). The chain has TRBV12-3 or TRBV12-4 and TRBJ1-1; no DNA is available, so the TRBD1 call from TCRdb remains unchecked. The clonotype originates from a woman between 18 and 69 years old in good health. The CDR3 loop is CASSFGGYAEAFF.